The 22 T cell receptor beta chains reported below all come from one sample, sequenced in a study of shared clonotypes between healthy human individuals. This table comes from immunoSEQ multiplex PCR, and its TCRdb copy is limited to in-frame clones, with some not included. The sample has 400,000 to 600,000 clones, over 60% seen once. The source material was PBMCs. The receptors were gathered from a woman between 40 and 50 years old in good health. Some clones in this sample may be carry-over from other donors' samples.

V is TRBV2 and J is TRBJ2-3, with D uncertain. The CDR3 runs 15 residues. Trimming took off 2 bases at V and 8 bases at J, with 17 bases between the two ends. In germline, CDR1 is SNHLY, CDR2 FYNNEI. The CDR3 region has the DNA TGTGCCAGCAGTGAATCCCCTCTCCCTACGGTTACGCAGTATTTT. Encoded protein: CASSESPLPTVTQYF.

This clone was counted between two and nine times. The chain recombines TRBV6-5 with TRBJ1-5, with D tentatively TRBD1 (6 bases). V was pared by 5 bases and J by 10 bases, with 21 bases between. The CDR3 is 15 residues long. In germline, CDR1 is MNHEY, CDR2 SVGAGI. The CDR3 DNA sequence: TGTGCCAGCAGTCCCGGCGGCAGGGGTCCGTCTCCCCAGCATTTT. It translates to CASSPGGRGPSPQHF.

This chain connects TRBV6-6 to TRBJ1-3; D gene uncertain. Per germline, CDR1 MNHNY and CDR2 SVGAGI (reference sequence). The CDR3 loop spans 11 amino acids. V gave up 5 bases and J gave up 9 bases, with 8 bases separating them. The CDR3 DNA sequence: TGTGCCAGCAGTCTAACTACCACCATATATTTT. It is translated as CASSLTTTIYF.

This clone was recorded a few times. The J gene is TRBJ1-1, the V gene TRBV18; D gene unclear. Germline CDR1 KGHSH, CDR2 LQKENI. This CDR3 has 13 residues. The V and J ends lost 3 bases and 4 bases respectively, with 9 bases between them. The CDR3 spells CASSPGEGTEAFF. The CDR3 coding sequence is TGTGCCAGCTCACCCGGGGAGGGCACTGAAGCTTTCTTT.

This chain connects TRBV19 to TRBJ1-1; the D is unclear. Germline-derived CDR1 and CDR2 are LNHDA and SQIVND (reference sequence). The V and J ends lost 7 bases and 1 base respectively, with 4 bases between them. The CDR3 loop spans 11 amino acids. The CDR3 sequence is CASTKNTEAFF. The CDR3 coding sequence is TGTGCCAGTACTAAGAACACTGAAGCTTTCTTT.

This chain connects TRBV7-3 to TRBJ2-3; D not certain. The germline V gene encodes CDR1 SGHTA and CDR2 FQGTGA. V was pared by 5 bases and J by 4 bases, with 19 bases between. CDR3 size: 16 residues. In nucleotides, the CDR3 is TGTGCCAGCAGCCTGTGGGCGCCCCCGGTGGCAGATACGCAGTATTTT. Its protein product is CASSLWAPPVADTQYF.

This clone was counted between two and nine times. The rearrangement uses TRBV2 and TRBJ1-1, with 7 bases identical to TRBD1. Trimming at V came to 10 bases and at J to 1 base, leaving 6 bases not matched to a gene. In germline, CDR1 is SNHLY, CDR2 FYNNEI. The length of the CDR3 is 13 residues. The CDR3 nucleotides are TGTGCCACCCAACAGGGGAGGAACACTGAAGCTTTCTTT. Translation gives CATQQGRNTEAFF.

V and J are TRBV5-1 and TRBJ2-7, with 9 bases identical to TRBD1. The CDR3 totals 14 residues. CDR1 and CDR2 (germline): SGHRS, YFSETQ. The V gene end was trimmed by 0 bases and the J gene end by 5 bases; junction bases not matched to a gene: 3. The CDR3 nucleotides are TGCGCCAGCAGCTTGGTGGGGACAGGGAACGAGCAGTACTTC. It specifies CASSLVGTGNEQYF.

The chain has TRBV7-6 and TRBJ2-1, with 7 bases lining up with TRBD2. Germline CDR1 SGHVS, CDR2 FNYEAQ. After removal of 1 base from V and 2 bases from J, the junction contained 2 bases not matched to a gene. The CDR3 consists of 15 residues. The CDR3 is CASSLGGTTYNEQFF. CDR3 DNA: TGTGCCAGCAGCTTAGGGGGGACTACCTACAATGAGCAGTTCTTC. Based on the CDR3 plus reference TRBV7-6 and TRBJ2-1, the full variable domain is GAGVSQSPRYKVTKRGQDVALRCDPISGHVSLYWYRQALGQGPEFLTYFNYEAQQDKSGLPNDRFSAERPEGSISTLTIQRTEQRDSAMYRCASSLGGTTYNEQFFGPGTRLTVL.

The chain uses TRBV9 and TRBJ1-5; a weak D match, TRBD1 (6 bases). The V end was cut by 3 bases, the J end by 7 bases, with 17 bases between. This CDR3 comprises 15 residues. Germline V gene sequence: CDR1 SGDLS, CDR2 YYNGEE. The CDR3, as DNA: TGTGCCAGCAGCGCCACAGGTGGGGGCGTCCAGCCCCAGCATTTT. Translated, it gives CASSATGGGVQPQHF. Filled out from reference TRBV9 and TRBJ1-5, the complete variable domain reads DSGVTQTPKHLITATGQRVTLRCSPRSGDLSVYWYQQSLDQGLQFLIQYYNGEERAKGNILERFSAQQFPDLHSELNLSSLELGDSALYFCASSATGGGVQPQHFGDGTRLSIL.

The J gene is TRBJ1-2, the V gene TRBV11-2; TRBD1 agrees at 7 bases. V trimming: 6 bases; J trimming: 3 bases; junction bases outside the gene matches: 10. The CDR3 length is 15 residues. Germline V lookup: CDR1 SGHAT, CDR2 FQNNGV. CDR3 sequence: CASSLGEGADYGYTF. As DNA, the CDR3 is TGTGCCAGCAGTCTCGGCGAGGGGGCCGACTATGGCTACACCTTC. Based on the CDR3 plus reference TRBV11-2 and TRBJ1-2, the full variable domain is EAGVAQSPRYKIIEKRQSVAFWCNPISGHATLYWYQQILGQGPKLLIQFQNNGVVDDSQLPKDRFSAERLKGVDSTLKIQPAKLEDSAVYLCASSLGEGADYGYTFGSGTRLTVV.

V gene TRBV7-9 combines with J gene TRBJ2-3; possibly TRBD2 for D (5 bases). Germline loops: CDR1 SEHNR, CDR2 FQNEAQ (reference sequence). The CDR3 spans 14 residues. V was pared by 6 bases and J by 10 bases, with 20 bases between. CDR3 sequence: CASRRDSLKRPQYF. CDR3 coding DNA: TGTGCCAGCAGACGGGATTCTCTCAAGCGGCCGCAGTATTTT.

The chain recombines TRBV18 with TRBJ2-7; 7 bases are shared with TRBD1. This CDR3 region has 14 residues. Germline CDR1 reads KGHSH; CDR2 reads LQKENI. V gave up 3 bases and J gave up 3 bases; unmatched junction bases: 5. CDR3 DNA: TGTGCCAGCTCACCGAAACAGGGGATCTACGAGCAGTACTTC. Translated, it gives CASSPKQGIYEQYF.

This clone was detected only a few times. V usage is TRBV2 and J usage is TRBJ2-7; D possibly matches TRBD1 or TRBD2 (6 bases each). This CDR3 spans 15 amino acids. Germline CDR1 is SNHLY and CDR2 is FYNNEI. V gave up 1 base and J gave up 6 bases, with 16 bases separating them. The CDR3 DNA is TGTGCCAGCAGTGAAGGGTCGGGGGCCTCAGGCGAGCAGTACTTC. Translated, it gives CASSEGSGASGEQYF. Looking up the rest from reference TRBV2 and TRBJ2-7 gives the full variable domain: EPEVTQTPSHQVTQMGQEVILRCVPISNHLYFYWYRQILGQKVEFLVSFYNNEISEKSEIFDDQFSVERPDGSNFTLKIRSTKLEDSAMYFCASSEGSGASGEQYFGPGTRLTVT.

The genes are TRBV27 and TRBJ2-1; either TRBD1 or TRBD2 may supply D (5 bases each). Trimming stripped 2 bases from V and 10 bases from J, with 15 bases between. The CDR3 is made up of 14 amino acids. From germline, CDR1 is MNHEY and CDR2 SMNVEV (reference sequence). This chain's CDR3 is CASSLSTGHGEQFF. The CDR3, as DNA: TGTGCCAGCAGTTTAAGTACGGGGCATGGGGAGCAGTTCTTC.

V usage is TRBV9 and J usage is TRBJ1-2; D ambiguous. V lost 0 bases, J lost 4 bases, and 13 bases lay in between. The germline gives CDR1 SGDLS, CDR2 YYNGEE. This CDR3 contains 15 residues. CDR3 DNA sequence: TGTGCCAGCAGCGTAGAGTCGGGAGTCTCCTATGGCTACACCTTC. Its translation: CASSVESGVSYGYTF.

The chain uses TRBV9 and TRBJ1-4; a weak D match, TRBD1 (6 bases). This CDR3 is 14 amino acids long. Deletions cut 4 bases from V and 7 bases from J, with 14 bases between. Germline lookup yields CDR1 SGDLS and CDR2 YYNGEE. The CDR3 is CASSTQQGFEKLFF. The CDR3 nucleotides are TGTGCCAGCAGCACCCAGCAGGGGTTTGAAAAACTGTTTTTT.

V and J are TRBV2 and TRBJ2-4; D is unclear. Looked up from germline, CDR1 is SNHLY and CDR2 is FYNNEI. This CDR3 is 15 amino acids long. V shed 7 bases and J shed 0 bases, with 13 bases lying between them. Written as DNA, the CDR3 is TGTGCCAGCAAGGTGGAGTCCCTAGCCAAAAACATTCAGTACTTC. Its translation: CASKVESLAKNIQYF.

As regards this clone: A read error is the likely source, as a far larger clone sits one nucleotide away. V usage is TRBV30 and J usage is TRBJ1-2; D not resolved. V gave up 8 bases and J gave up 8 bases, with 18 bases separating them. Per germline, CDR1 GTSNPN and CDR2 SVGIG (reference sequence). CDR3 size: 12 residues. CDR3 amino acids: CARTMDGGGYTF. CDR3 coding DNA: TGTGCCCGGACCATGGACGGCGGAGGCTACACCTTC. Full variable domain (missing parts from reference TRBV30 and TRBJ1-2): SQTIHQWPATLVQPVGSPLSLECTVEGTSNPNLYWYRQAAGRGLQLLFYSVGIGQISSEVPQNLSASRPQDRQFILSSKKLLLSDSGFYLCARTMDGGGYTFGSGTRLTVV.

The rearrangement links TRBV28 to TRBJ1-6; possible D gene TRBD1, 5 bases. V was shortened by 4 bases and J by 8 bases, with 18 bases between the two germline ends. Germline V gene lookup returns CDR1 MDHEN and CDR2 SYDVKM. The CDR3 has 16 amino acids. CDR3 sequence reads: CASSSGLGMGHSPLHF. CDR3 DNA sequence: TGTGCCAGCAGTTCAGGCCTGGGGATGGGGCATTCACCCCTCCACTTT.

A single count supports this clone. J is TRBJ2-3 and V is TRBV7-2; unclear D gene. The CDR3 consists of 14 residues. From germline, CDR1 is SGHTA and CDR2 FQGNSA. The germline V and J ends were trimmed by 5 bases and 4 bases, with 13 bases remaining between them. CDR3 residues: CASSPGLVPDTQYF. The CDR3, as DNA: TGTGCCAGCAGCCCGGGCCTCGTCCCAGATACGCAGTATTTT.

This clone was seen a single time. J is TRBJ1-2 and V is TRBV27; D call uncertain. The CDR3 spans 16 residues. The germline gives CDR1 MNHEY, CDR2 SMNVEV (reference sequence). V lost 6 bases to trimming and J lost 4 bases, with 21 bases between them. CDR3 DNA: TGTGCCAGCAGGGAACGGGGTTCGGTTTCAGGCTATGGCTACACCTTC. Protein: CASRERGSVSGYGYTF.